This TCR beta chain was captured in a study of blood T cell repertoires in COVID-19. Study at large: From T cells, B-cell-depleted T cells, or PBMCs came the material, which was cDNA or gDNA.

Authors' processing steps: Reference gene primer amplification gave estimated nucleated cell counts. Sequencing used immunoSEQ multiplex PCR; TCRdb keeps in-frame clones, though not all of them. The V and J calls and clone size were taken over from that table, and D and trimming were inferred from the DNA. Of hundreds of thousands of clones listed, less than 90% are singletons. Trimming removed 6 bases from V and 0 bases from J, with 23 bases in between. The length of the CDR3 is 18 residues. The V gene's germline CDR1 is SGHRS and CDR2 YFSETQ. This chain joins TRBV5-1 and TRBJ2-3; TRBD2 is a possible D gene (6 bases). This sequence originates from a woman aged 45-59 years with COVID-19, enrolled during active disease. Sequenced sample: peripheral blood. CDR3 sequence: CASTRGGALLRSTDTQYF. The DNA for the CDR3 is TGCGCCAGCACCCGGGGCGGGGCCTTACTTCGAAGCACAGATACGCAGTATTTT.